Detailed here is one T cell receptor (beta chain). This clone's antigen is unknown. Base qualities are not at hand, and no much larger clone is one base apart. TCRbeta CDR3 regions were amplified from genomic DNA by means of the immunoSEQ Assay, a bias-controlled multiplex PCR. The study's processing was this. The number of nucleated cells in each sample was estimated by amplification of reference gene primers within the assay. Sequence reads were collapsed and filtered to measure the absolute abundance of every unique TCRbeta CDR3 rearrangement. Productive Simpson clonality was computed per sample as the square root of Simpson's diversity index over productive rearrangements. TCRdb holds this immuneACCESS table with in-frame rearrangements only. Some clones are missing; in checked studies, unresolved V genes explain under half, and the rest has no known cause. V, J and clone size were drawn from that table, and D and trimming were deduced from the DNA. The sample has about 260,000 clones on record, 75% to 90% of them singletons. Approximately 1.6% of the sample is held by the ten biggest clonotypes.

The data derive from a study of blood T cell repertoires in COVID-19 (dated by TCRdb to 2018 to 2021). Looking at the study overall: Collaborator samples came from the United States, Italy and Spain and covered acute and convalescent phases of COVID-19. Sample metadata almost always included a de-identified subject ID, COVID-19 status, age in years and sex. The repertoires were released in a freely available public database meant as a resource for research on the immune response to SARS-CoV-2. Deeply sampled blood TCRbeta repertoires from subjects exposed to, actively infected with, or recovered from COVID-19 were included in the dataset. The samples were drawn from the first 160 participants of the ongoing ImmuneRACE study and from more than 1,000 subjects provided by 6 global collaborators. The material from the prospective study consisted of cDNA or gDNA derived from T cells, B-cell-depleted T cells, or PBMCs. Where HLA class I and class II types were available, the types were taken from metadata supplied by the sample provider, not from assay-based typing.

Another Seattle source contributed samples from volunteer blood donors who had recovered from COVID-19. Each collaborating institution followed its own protocols to collect whole blood in K2EDTA tubes. Collaborator samples were shipped for TCRbeta analysis as frozen whole blood, isolated PBMCs, or DNA extracted from either sample type. Trimming takes 5 bases off V and 8 bases off J; junction bases not matched to a gene: 14. The CDR3 contains 16 residues, cysteine and phenylalanine counted. CDR3 DNA only is kept here, 48 bases in frame from base 1. For CDR1 and CDR2, the germline V gene lists ENHRY and SYGVKD. The study at large found these results: The quantity of clinical and demographic metadata differed by source and by participant and was supplied without curation.

This sequence was found in a woman aged 40 to 50 who had recovered from COVID-19. The rearrangement combines TRBV10-3 with TRBJ2-1; TRBD2 fits 8 bases in the junction. Source material: peripheral blood. The nucleotide sequence reads TGTGCCATCAGTACCTACGGGGGGGCCGTGTCGGATGAGCAGTTCTTC. It translates as CAISTYGGAVSDEQFF.